These 32 T cell receptor beta chains were all obtained from the same sample, sequenced in a study of T cells in Graves' hyperthyroidism and ophthalmopathy. Researchers took RNA transcripts and amplified the TCR beta CDR3 regions from them. With the HTBI primer set, the TCR CDR3 went through a first round of RT-PCR. A single record per CDR3 protein comes from TCRdb applying MiXCR to the multiplex PCR reads. The sample contains fewer than 850,000 distinct CDR3 sequences, 17% of which appear only once. Sequences were obtained from blood. The receptors were sampled from a man aged 50-59 years with Graves' hyperthyroidism.

This clonotype occurred a few times. This chain links TRBV27 with TRBJ1-4, with TRBD1 identical over 10 bases. With V trimmed by 6 bases and J by 7 bases, 5 bases remained unmatched. This CDR3 contains 14 residues. From germline, CDR1 is MNHEY and CDR2 SMNVEV (reference sequence). This CDR3 is CASSRGTGVEKLFF. The CDR3 DNA is TGTGCCAGCAGCCGTGGGACAGGGGTTGAAAAACTGTTTTTT.

This chain uses TRBV2 with TRBJ2-7; maybe TRBD2 (6 bases). In germline, CDR1 is SNHLY, CDR2 FYNNEI. There are 14 residues in the CDR3. Deletions cut 2 bases from V and 5 bases from J, with 13 bases between. The chain's CDR3 is CASSERQGGDEQYF. DNA of the CDR3: TGTGCCAGCAGTGAACGCCAGGGAGGCGACGAGCAGTACTTC.

This clonotype occurred many times. The chain has TRBV20-1 and TRBJ2-6; unclear D gene. Trimming left V 3 bases short and J 1 base short, with 10 bases between. Germline V CDR1 and CDR2: DFQATT, SNEGSKA (reference sequence). This CDR3 region has 15 residues. DNA of the CDR3: TGCAGTGCTAGCCACCGAAAGTCTGGGGCCAACGTCCTGACTTTC. Amino acid sequence: CSASHRKSGANVLTF.

This clonotype was recorded a few times. The chain carries TRBV20-1 and TRBJ2-7, with 15 bases identical to TRBD2. The CDR3 consists of 15 residues. Germline values: CDR1 DFQATT, CDR2 SNEGSKA (reference sequence). The V segment lost 6 bases and the J segment 2 bases; nucleotides outside the gene matches: 5. The CDR3 protein is CSANGLAGGPYEQYF. CDR3 coding DNA: TGCAGTGCGAACGGACTAGCGGGAGGGCCCTACGAGCAGTACTTC.

This clonotype was recorded at least ten times. The J gene is TRBJ2-7, the V gene TRBV7-2; possible D gene TRBD2, 5 bases. The germline CDR1 and CDR2 sequences are SGHTA and FQGNSA. Trimming pared 4 bases from V and 7 bases from J, leaving 17 bases between. CDR3 length: 14 residues. The CDR3 nucleotides read TGTGCCAGCAGCTCGCGGGCTATGTATGGGGAGCAGTACTTC. Its translation is CASSSRAMYGEQYF.

This clonotype was counted at least ten times. The genes are TRBV30 and TRBJ2-1; perhaps TRBD2 as D (7 bases). CDR3 size: 16 residues. The germline gives CDR1 GTSNPN, CDR2 SVGIG (reference sequence). Trimming took 2 bases from V and 8 from J, leaving 22 bases between them. CDR3 nucleotide sequence: TGTGCCTGGAGTTCCTGGGCCGTAGGGGGAGGGTATGAGCAGTTCTTC. It specifies CAWSSWAVGGGYEQFF.

This clonotype was seen ten or more times. This chain uses TRBV24-1 with TRBJ1-1; TRBD1 is a possible D gene (6 bases). This CDR3 has 14 amino acids. Germline assignment: CDR1 KGHDR and CDR2 SFDVKD. V lost 2 bases, J lost 10 bases, and 16 bases lay in between. The CDR3 bases are TGTGCCACCAGTGATTGGACAGCTAGTGAAGGAGCTTTCTTT. Protein product: CATSDWTASEGAFF.

The rearrangement links TRBV5-1 to TRBJ2-1; D might be TRBD1 (6 bases). CDR1 SGHRS and CDR2 YFSETQ come from the germline V gene. Trimming took 4 bases from V and 5 from J, leaving 22 bases between them. The CDR3 runs to 17 residues. In DNA form, the CDR3 reads TGCGCCAGCAGCCAACTCGGCCGGGCAGGGGTAGACAATGAGCAGTTCTTC. Encoded protein: CASSQLGRAGVDNEQFF.

This clonotype was seen a few times. The chain links TRBV6-5 to TRBJ2-2; weak D call: TRBD1 (6 bases). The CDR3 totals 15 residues. The V and J ends lost 4 bases and 3 bases respectively, with 12 bases between them. The germline V gene encodes CDR1 MNHEY and CDR2 SVGAGI. The CDR3 sequence: CASSSRRQDTGELFF. CDR3 DNA sequence: TGTGCCAGCAGTTCCAGGCGACAGGACACCGGGGAGCTGTTTTTT.

This clonotype was recorded many times. The CDR3 is CASSPIGGTFEQYF. The CDR3 region has the DNA TGTGCCAGCAGTCCTATAGGAGGTACATTCGAGCAGTACTTC. The chain links TRBV28 to TRBJ2-7; TRBD2 is a possible D gene (5 bases). Per germline, CDR1 MDHEN and CDR2 SYDVKM. This CDR3 region has 14 residues. Trimming pared 5 bases from V and 6 bases from J, leaving 17 bases between.

The chain combines TRBV12-3 or TRBV12-4 with TRBJ2-7, with 7 bases identical to TRBD1. The CDR3 has 14 amino acids. Trimming took 5 bases from V and 3 from J; bases not matched to a gene: 7. Written as DNA, the CDR3 is TGTGCCAGCAGTCCCCGGGGACAGATCTACGAGCAGTACTTC. Its protein is CASSPRGQIYEQYF.

The rearrangement links TRBV12-3 or TRBV12-4 to TRBJ2-7, with no clear D. Trimming stripped 3 bases from V and 7 bases from J, with 13 bases between. This CDR3 is built from 13 residues. In DNA form, the CDR3 reads TGTGCCAGCAGTTTTGGGCAGGCGGTGGAGCAGTACTTC. Protein product: CASSFGQAVEQYF.

In this sample, this clonotype turned up many times. The chain is built from TRBV5-1 and TRBJ1-2; D gene uncertain. With 5 bases removed from V and 8 bases from J, the gap between germline ends came to 13 bases. This CDR3 is 12 amino acids long. Germline V gene data show CDR1 as SGHRS and CDR2 as YFSETQ. DNA for the CDR3: TGCGCCAGCAGAGACGGGCGTGAAGGCTACACCTTC. It codes for CASRDGREGYTF.

This clonotype was picked up a small number of times. The chain recombines TRBV20-1 with TRBJ2-1; D might be TRBD2 (6 bases). V was cut by 3 bases and J by 0 bases, with 9 bases left in between. The CDR3 loop spans 14 amino acids. Germline assignment: CDR1 DFQATT and CDR2 SNEGSKA (reference sequence). The CDR3 DNA is TGCAGTGCTAGTCGGGGGAGCTCCTACAATGAGCAGTTCTTC. Translating it yields CSASRGSSYNEQFF.

This clonotype was counted between two and nine times. The chain employs TRBV7-9 and TRBJ2-1; TRBD2 matches 9 bases. Trimming took 4 bases from V and 9 from J; bases not matched to a gene: 13. This CDR3 has 16 residues. Germline V lookup: CDR1 SEHNR, CDR2 FQNEAQ (reference sequence). CDR3 amino acids: CASSSSGREGRGEQFF. CDR3 bases: TGTGCCAGCAGCTCCTCGGGGCGGGAGGGCCGTGGTGAGCAGTTCTTC.

This sequence joins TRBV5-1 and TRBJ2-3; D uncertain. The germline V gene has CDR1 SGHRS and CDR2 YFSETQ. Trimming shortened V by 5 bases and J by 6 bases, and 10 bases separated the two germline ends. The CDR3 is made up of 12 amino acids. This CDR3 reads CASRRSSDTQYF. In DNA form, the CDR3 reads TGCGCCAGCAGGAGATCCTCCGATACGCAGTATTTT.

This clonotype was found a few times. The CDR3 DNA is TGTGCCAGCAGTGTCCGGGACAGGGTTACTGAAGCTTTCTTT. This gives the protein CASSVRDRVTEAFF. This chain links TRBV2 with TRBJ1-1, with 9 bases lining up with TRBD1. CDR1 and CDR2 from the germline V gene are SNHLY and FYNNEI. The CDR3 totals 14 residues. J lost 5 bases, V lost 4 bases, and 5 bases had no gene match.

In this sample, this clonotype turned up many times. The chain couples TRBV30 to TRBJ1-1, with 9 bases that match TRBD1. The CDR3 extends over 14 amino acids. The germline V gene encodes CDR1 GTSNPN and CDR2 SVGIG (reference sequence). V lost 3 bases, J lost 2 bases, and 4 bases stayed unmatched. In DNA, the CDR3 is TGTGCCTGGAGCTTGGGACAGGGCAACACTGAAGCTTTCTTT. Protein product: CAWSLGQGNTEAFF.

This clonotype was seen ten or more times. The chain couples TRBV7-2 to TRBJ2-1, with D perhaps TRBD1 (5 bases). Trimming removed 4 bases at V and 4 bases at J, with 20 bases between. Germline assignment: CDR1 SGHTA and CDR2 FQGNSA. CDR3 size: 17 residues. The CDR3 DNA reads TGTGCCAGCAGCTCAGCACCACCTGGACACCTGTACAATGAGCAGTTCTTC. It encodes CASSSAPPGHLYNEQFF.

This chain uses TRBV18 with TRBJ1-1; maybe TRBD1 (6 bases). The CDR3 has 15 residues. Germline assignment: CDR1 KGHSH and CDR2 LQKENI. Trimming shortened V by 6 bases and J by 1 base, and 15 bases separated the two germline ends. CDR3: CASSGTPSWNTEAFF. CDR3 coding DNA: TGTGCCAGCTCCGGGACACCCTCTTGGAACACTGAAGCTTTCTTT.

CDR3 region: CASSYWLADAGVLYEQYF. CDR3 bases: TGTGCCAGCAGTTACTGGCTAGCCGACGCCGGGGTCCTATACGAGCAGTACTTC. The chain is built from TRBV6-6 and TRBJ2-7; D might be TRBD2 (5 bases). There are 18 residues in the CDR3. Germline CDR1 reads MNHNY; CDR2 reads SVGAGI (reference sequence). Deletions cut 1 base from V and 4 bases from J, with 23 bases between.

This clonotype was seen ten or more times. The CDR3 DNA is TGTGCCAGCAGCAAACATATGGGGACAGGGGGGACCGGGGAGCTGTTTTTT. The encoded protein is CASSKHMGTGGTGELFF. The chain joins TRBV11-3 to TRBJ2-2, with 11 bases that match TRBD1. Unmatched junction bases numbered 10, after V lost 5 bases and J lost 5 bases. The CDR3 loop spans 17 amino acids. The germline CDR1 and CDR2 sequences are SGHNT and YENEEA.

At least ten counts were recorded for this clonotype. DNA of the CDR3: TGTGCCAGCAGCCCCACCCGACTCCGAGGGAAATACTACGAGCAGTACTTC. Residues: CASSPTRLRGKYYEQYF. The J gene is TRBJ2-7, the V gene TRBV28; possibly TRBD2 for D (5 bases). V was pared by 6 bases and J by 3 bases, with 24 bases between. The CDR3 length is 17 residues. Germline V gives CDR1 MDHEN, CDR2 SYDVKM.

DNA of the CDR3: TGTGCCAGCAGTAGGGAACAGGGAGGGCAGCCCCAGCATTTT. It codes for CASSREQGGQPQHF. The V gene is TRBV28, the J gene TRBJ1-5, with a possible D match to TRBD1 (6 bases). Per germline, CDR1 MDHEN and CDR2 SYDVKM. The V end was cut by 5 bases, the J end by 7 bases, with 15 bases between. The CDR3 is made up of 14 amino acids.

This clonotype showed up many times. The V call is TRBV30, the J call TRBJ1-1; TRBD1 might be the D (5 bases). Trimming left V 2 bases short and J 5 bases short, with 12 bases between. CDR3 length: 13 residues. CDR1 is GTSNPN and CDR2 is SVGIG in the germline V gene (reference sequence). In DNA form, the CDR3 reads TGTGCCTGGAGTAATAACAGGTTAACTGAAGCTTTCTTT. It is translated as CAWSNNRLTEAFF.

In this sample, this clonotype turned up a few times. CDR3 nucleotides: TGTGCCAGCAGCCAAGATACAGAAGGGGGAAACGGTGAGCAGTTCTTC. Residues: CASSQDTEGGNGEQFF. The chain has TRBV3-1 and TRBJ2-1; D may be TRBD1 (6 bases). The CDR3 contains 16 residues. Germline CDR1 reads LGHDT; CDR2 reads YNNKEL (reference sequence). V dropped 0 bases and J dropped 9 bases, with 18 bases sitting between them.

This clonotype turned up a few times. CDR3 coding DNA: TGTGCCAGCAGCTACGGCAGGGCTAACACCGGGGAGCTGTTTTTT. Protein: CASSYGRANTGELFF. This chain connects TRBV28 to TRBJ2-2; a weak D match, TRBD1 (5 bases). Germline CDR1 and CDR2: MDHEN and SYDVKM. Trimming cost V 6 bases and J 2 bases, with 13 bases left between them. CDR3 size: 15 residues.

The gene calls are TRBV18 and TRBJ1-3; tentative D call: TRBD1 (6 bases). CDR3 size: 15 residues. The germline V gene has CDR1 KGHSH and CDR2 LQKENI. V dropped 6 bases and J dropped 2 bases, with 14 bases sitting between them. CDR3 residues: CASSTGPGAGNTIYF. CDR3 sequence (DNA): TGTGCCAGCTCGACGGGTCCAGGGGCTGGAAACACCATATATTTT.

This clonotype was seen a few times. Sequence at one end of the junction differs from germline and may be a read error. The chain has TRBV7-2 and TRBJ1-2; possibly TRBD1 for D (6 bases). Germline assignment: CDR1 SGHTA and CDR2 FQGNSA. The CDR3 is 16 residues long. CDR3 residues: CASSLDGGGRNYGCTF. The CDR3 bases are TGTGCCAGCAGCTTAGATGGGGGCGGCCGCAATTATGGCTGCACCTTC.

V is TRBV12-3 or TRBV12-4 and J is TRBJ2-3, with a weak D call TRBD2 (7 bases). This CDR3 comprises 13 residues. Trimming cost V 3 bases and J 8 bases, with 12 bases left between them. CDR3: CASSFPGGGTQYF. CDR3 bases: TGTGCCAGCAGTTTTCCGGGGGGCGGTACGCAGTATTTT.

As concerns this clonotype: A much larger clone lies one base from this, so it may be a read error. The chain combines TRBV10-3 with TRBJ2-7, with 12 positions matching TRBD2. This CDR3 is built from 17 residues. Germline V gene data show CDR1 as ENHRY and CDR2 as SYGVKD. Trimming took 0 bases from V and 5 from J; bases not matched to a gene: 8. The CDR3 DNA follows: TGTGCCATCAGTGAGTCACGCACGACTAGCGGGGGCAACGAGCAGTACTTC. This sequence encodes CAISESRTTSGGNEQYF.

The sample holds many counts of this clonotype. V and J are TRBV28 and TRBJ2-1; possibly TRBD1 or TRBD2 for D (7 bases each). Between the trimmed V and J ends, which lost 3 bases and 9 bases, there was a span of 18 bases. The CDR3 consists of 15 residues. The V gene's germline CDR1 is MDHEN and CDR2 SYDVKM. CDR3 region: CASSFGAGGGSEQFF. DNA for the CDR3: TGTGCCAGCAGTTTCGGGGCAGGGGGGGGTAGTGAGCAGTTCTTC.